This T cell receptor (beta chain) was profiled in a study of shared clonotypes between healthy human individuals. Study as a whole: The plates for each donor numbered three CD4 naive, three CD4 memory, two CD8 naive and one CD8 memory.

Points on this clone: The antigen is unknown.

Some clones are missing from TCRdb's copy, which holds only in-frame ones; the method was immunoSEQ multiplex PCR. The table includes some 500,000 clones, roughly 95% detected once. General observations from the study: The sharing of roughly 5% of naive CD4 clonotypes was seen across a few donors.

V lost 1 base, J lost 4 bases, and 13 bases lay in between. Germline V gene sequence: CDR1 SGHAT, CDR2 FQNNGV. This CDR3 spans 16 amino acids. Sequencing used naive CD4+ T cells sorted from blood. Subset noted: CD45RA+ positively selected. This TCR was sampled from a woman aged 25 to 45 in good health. The chain combines TRBV11-2 with TRBJ1-4, with D possibly matching TRBD1 (5 bases). Here the CDR3 DNA reads TGTGCCAGCAGCTTAGTTTTCCAGGGTGGTAATGAAAAACTGTTTTTT. It yields the protein CASSLVFQGGNEKLFF.